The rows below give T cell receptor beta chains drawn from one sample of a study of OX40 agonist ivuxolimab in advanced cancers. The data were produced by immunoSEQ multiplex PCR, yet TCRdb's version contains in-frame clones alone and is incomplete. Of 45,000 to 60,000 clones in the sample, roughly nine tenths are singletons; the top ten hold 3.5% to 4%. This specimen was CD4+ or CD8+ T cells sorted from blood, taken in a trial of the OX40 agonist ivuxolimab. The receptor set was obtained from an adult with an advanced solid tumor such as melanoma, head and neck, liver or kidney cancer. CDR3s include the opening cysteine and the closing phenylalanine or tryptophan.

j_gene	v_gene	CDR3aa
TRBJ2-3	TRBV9	CASSVEGTDTQYF
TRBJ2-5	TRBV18	CASSPGLAGPETQYF
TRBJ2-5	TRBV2	CASSEDPAGVGGQETQYF
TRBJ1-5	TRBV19	CASSISGYGDQPQHF
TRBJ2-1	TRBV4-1	CASSQEGGGTGATSAKFF
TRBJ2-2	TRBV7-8	CASSLPGLAVHGELFF
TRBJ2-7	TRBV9	CASSADGTSGFEQYF
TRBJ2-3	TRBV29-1	CSVEDRAGGGGDTQYF
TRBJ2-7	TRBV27	CASSGTSGYEQYF
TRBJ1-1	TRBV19	CASSILGNTEAFF
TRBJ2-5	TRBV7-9	CASSSTGGYAGTQYF
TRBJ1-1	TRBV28	CASSSTVEGTEAFF
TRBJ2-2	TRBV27	CASSTMTGSAGGPIGELFF
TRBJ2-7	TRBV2	CASSVGQGQYF
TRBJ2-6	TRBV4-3	CASSQDLAAGTAIVGANVLTF
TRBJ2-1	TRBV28	CASSSRTSHNEQFF
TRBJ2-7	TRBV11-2	CASSQLAGGSYEQYF
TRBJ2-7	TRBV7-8	CASSAQSISYEQYF
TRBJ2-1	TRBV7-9	CASSMSGTGDSQQFF
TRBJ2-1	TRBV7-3	CASSFGTGGYNEQFF
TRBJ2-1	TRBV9	CASSLTGTSGYNEQFF
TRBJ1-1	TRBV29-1	CSVLGGANTEAFF
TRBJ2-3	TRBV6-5	CASRQGLTDTQYF
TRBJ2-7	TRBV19	CASSIGTGQLYEQYF
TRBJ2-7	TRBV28	CASSYRDRGASYEQYF
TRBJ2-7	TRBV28	CASSFRGPSSYEQYF
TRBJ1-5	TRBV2	CASSGGRGNQPQHF
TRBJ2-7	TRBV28	CASSFWVDEQYF
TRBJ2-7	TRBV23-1	CASSQSFRAHEQYF
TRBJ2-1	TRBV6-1	CASSEGGWVDEQFF